This note documents a single T cell receptor (beta chain) sequence. No antigen is known for it. Qualities for individual bases were not recorded, and no much larger clone is one base off. The CDR3 covers 16 residues, taking in both the cysteine and the phenylalanine. The sequence is cut down to CDR3 DNA, 48 bases in frame from base 1. V is cut back by 1 base and J by 6 bases, with 9 bases in the junction unmatched. The germline V gene sets CDR1 to SGHVS and CDR2 to FNYEAQ. Hyperthyroidism patients were newly diagnosed, with disease duration under 2 months, and aged 18 to 65 years. The study excluded patients with uncontrolled infections, other autoimmune diseases, pregnancy or lactation. Clinical symptoms, serum thyroxine and TRAb, thyroid ultrasound, and orbital computed tomography formed the basis for the diagnoses. For progressor patients, blood was drawn at the first diagnosis of hyperthyroidism, before any ophthalmopathy symptoms had appeared. Ficoll-Paque density gradient centrifugation was used to isolate PBMCs from approximately 11 ml of fresh peripheral blood. Patients classed as progressors first received a Graves' hyperthyroidism diagnosis and then went on to develop ophthalmopathy during follow-up. Trizol reagent was used to extract total RNA, and RNA quality was then checked on an Agilent 2100 Bioanalyzer.

The data stem from a study of T cells in Graves' hyperthyroidism and ophthalmopathy (dated by TCRdb to about 2019). Context from the whole study: Peripheral blood samples were taken at the time of initial diagnosis, prior to any treatment. Prospective prediction of ophthalmopathy was tested in an independent validation cohort of approximately 19 hyperthyroidism patients and around 16 patients who later progressed to ophthalmopathy. The paper reports TCR Vbeta CDR3 sequencing of 130 to 150 peripheral blood samples: around 45 ophthalmopathy, fewer than 80 hyperthyroidism and around 17 progressor patients. In addition, the study compared T-cell repertoires in thyroid tissue and in blood from several Graves' hyperthyroidism patients. After blood sampling, hyperthyroidism patients were treated with methimazole at a starting dose of 30 mg daily, and ophthalmopathy patients were treated with high-dose intravenous methylprednisolone. The approximately 90 discovery patients were divided at random into training and test sets in a 7:3 ratio. TCR V-J signatures able to tell the groups apart were searched for in a discovery cohort of 90 to 100 patients, of whom over 40 had Graves' ophthalmopathy and 57 had stable Graves' hyperthyroidism. Results the study describes overall, beyond this receptor: Most expanded thyroid clonotypes (frequency above 0.001) were also found in blood, which suggests that blood repertoires may mirror thyroid immune responses. In cross-validation, a model built on a 13 V-J signature told ophthalmopathy apart from stable hyperthyroidism with approximately 91% sensitivity and 81% to 82% specificity, and in testing the same model reached 80%/75%. During validation, the model predicted progression to ophthalmopathy a median of approximately 6 months ahead of onset, with around 70% sensitivity and almost 75% specificity. Sample size was not statistically predetermined, and blinding of investigators to group allocation was not performed.

The TCR beta CDR3 regions were amplified from RNA transcripts. For the first round of RT-PCR on the TCR CDR3, the HTBI primer set was used together with the Qiagen OneStep RT-PCR kit. The libraries were constructed in a second round of multiplex PCR and then size-selected and purified. Paired-end sequencing of the libraries was performed with 100 bp reads on an Illumina HiSeq2000. The study's own analysis went as follows. Raw data were processed with SOAPnuke, discarding reads with adapters, uncalled bases, mean Phred below 15, or no exact constant-primer or identifier match. COPE v1.2.5 was used to merge the high-quality paired reads, and each unique nucleotide sequence was defined as a clonotype. Clonotypes were aligned to IMGT TRBV, TRBD and TRBJ reference segments using MiTCR v1.1. The analysis included only V-J combinations with a frequency above 0.0001, which together covered more than 99% of the repertoires. The TCS score was defined as the ratio of F50 (clonal expansion) to E x V (chaos), calculated using BLOSUM62-based TCRdist between CDR3 peptides within each V-J. Welch's t-statistics and random forest reduced around 520 V-J features to some 14, which were used in a naive Bayes classifier (R e1071). TCRdb reworked the public reads: Q25 trimming with fastp, MiXCR clone assembly, productive beta chains retained. Rows are combined by CDR3 protein, so each entry shows the most common genes and DNA. The V and J calls, along with clone size, are taken from TCRdb and not from the paper's own processing. The sample table records 370,000 or so distinct CDR3 sequences; about 15% of these occur just once. Of the sample, 28% is held by the ten largest clones.

This sequence was found in a woman aged 18 to 35 with Graves' hyperthyroidism that later progressed to Graves' ophthalmopathy. Sequenced input: blood. Recombination joined TRBV7-6 with TRBJ2-3; 8 central nucleotides agree with TRBD1. The CDR3 here reads CASSLVVRGQRDTQYF. The bases read TGTGCCAGCAGCTTAGTAGTCAGGGGGCAAAGGGATACGCAGTATTTT.